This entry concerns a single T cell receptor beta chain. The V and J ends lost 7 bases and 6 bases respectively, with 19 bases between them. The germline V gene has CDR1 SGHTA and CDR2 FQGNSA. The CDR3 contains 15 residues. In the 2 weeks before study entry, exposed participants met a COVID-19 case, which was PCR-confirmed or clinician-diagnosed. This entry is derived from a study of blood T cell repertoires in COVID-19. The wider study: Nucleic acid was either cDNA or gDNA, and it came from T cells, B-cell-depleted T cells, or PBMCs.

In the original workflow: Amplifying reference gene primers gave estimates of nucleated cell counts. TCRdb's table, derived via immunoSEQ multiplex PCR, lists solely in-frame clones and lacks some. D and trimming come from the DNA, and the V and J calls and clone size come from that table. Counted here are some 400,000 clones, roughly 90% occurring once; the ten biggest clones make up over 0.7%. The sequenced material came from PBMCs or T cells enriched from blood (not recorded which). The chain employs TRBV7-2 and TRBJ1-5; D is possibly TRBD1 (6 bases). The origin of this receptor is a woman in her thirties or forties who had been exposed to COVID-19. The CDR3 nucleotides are TGTGCCAGCACCTCACAAATAGGGGGTGGTCAGCCCCAGCATTTT. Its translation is CASTSQIGGGQPQHF.